This T cell receptor beta chain was identified during a study of PD-1 blockade in classical Hodgkin lymphoma (dated by TCRdb to 2019 to 2021). Notes on the research overall: Nivolumab dosing was 3 mg/kg intravenously every 2 weeks, continuing until either disease progression or unacceptable toxicity. To define a peripheral blood immune signature of response to PD-1 blockade in classical Hodgkin lymphoma, the study combined TCR beta sequencing with CyTOF. General findings and caveats noted by the study authors: Trial patients with a complete response had baseline diversity similar to that of newly diagnosed patients, while partial responders and progressors had significantly lower diversity. Baseline TCR diversity was reported as lower in newly diagnosed patients than in healthy donors, and lower still in relapsed/refractory patients. By C4D1, a significant rise was seen in CD4+ TCR diversity but not in CD8+ TCR diversity (p=0.0027 vs p=0.16), and the rise was most apparent among complete responders (p=0.02). The study covered only a single clinical trial cohort, and the causes of the repertoire differences, possibly disease activity or prior therapy, were still not defined. Lower diversity was observed in patients in whom nivolumab was started less than 1 year after ASCT, and these patients were excluded from later analyses so that confounding by immune reconstitution would be avoided.

Turning to this clone: The specificity of this receptor is unknown. No quality values exist for individual bases; no much larger clone is one base distant.

The time point label of this sample denotes: cycle 2 day 1 (C2D1) of nivolumab. Every trial patient had relapsed after autologous stem cell transplantation, and cohorts A, B and C differed in prior brentuximab vedotin exposure. A total of fewer than 70 patients with relapsed/refractory classical Hodgkin lymphoma made up the trial cohort, and each patient's best overall response was complete response, partial response or progressive disease. Trial patients were treated with single-agent nivolumab in the multi-cohort phase II CheckMate 205 trial. Best overall response was determined by an independent review committee according to the 2007 International Working Group response criteria. PBMCs from the trial were collected at three points: immediately before nivolumab initiation (C1D1), and during therapy at cycle 2 day 1 and cycle 4 day 1. After peripheral blood was drawn into 8 mL Vacutainer Cell Preparation Tubes, PBMCs were isolated by centrifugation and then cryopreserved.

V is pruned by 8 bases and J by 3 bases, leaving 4 bases of the junction without a gene match. CDR1 and CDR2 are drawn from the germline V gene: SNHLY, FYNNEI. Reading from cysteine to phenylalanine, the CDR3 counts 13 amino acids. Just CDR3 DNA is preserved here, 39 bases in frame from base 1. Genomic DNA was extracted with the Qiagen DNeasy kit from unsorted PBMCs and from negatively selected CD4+ and CD8+ fractions. Using primers that anneal to V and J segments, immunoSEQ multiplex PCR amplified the TCR beta CDR3 regions. A synthetic immune receptor repertoire was used to minimize amplification bias, and any residual bias was removed computationally once sequencing was done. Processing in the source paper ran as follows. Custom Python scripts were used to quantify repertoire diversity as the Shannon entropy index. Unsorted, CD4+ and CD8+ repertoires were examined separately, except in combined analyses, for which CD4+ and CD8+ sequences were merged in silico. Clonal expansion was defined as a frequency increase of at least 2-fold after treatment compared with C1D1, and clones undetected at baseline were assigned a pseudocount of 0.5. Singleton clones were defined as clones with 0 or 1 copy at C1D1, and non-singleton clones were defined as clones with 2 or more copies. Clones expanded in unsorted samples were annotated as CD4+, CD8+ or unknown by matching protein sequences in sorted samples from the same patient. Wilcoxon tests were applied to paired samples to test diversity changes from C1D1 to C4D1. TCRdb's version of the immuneACCESS table is confined to in-frame rearrangements and falls short of the full clone set. An unresolved V gene accounts for under half of the shortfall where checked; the remainder is of unknown origin. That table furnishes V, J and clone size, whereas the DNA furnished D and trimming. In all, the sample holds about 36,000 clones, and approximately 69% of those were seen once. 13% to 15% of the sample is in the top ten clones.

The chain is made from TRBV2 and TRBJ1-1; a stretch of 9 junction bases matches TRBD1. This TCR derives from a human donor with classical Hodgkin lymphoma. Sequenced here: peripheral blood mononuclear cells (PBMCs), sampled before the second cycle of nivolumab. The DNA is as follows: TGTGCCAGCGGGGGACAGGGTTACACTGAAGCTTTCTTT. This sequence encodes CASGGQGYTEAFF.